This TCR beta chain was obtained from a study of blood T cell repertoires in COVID-19. Across the study: The origin of the acute and convalescent COVID-19 samples was the United States, Italy and Spain. The cDNA or gDNA used as material had been derived from T cells, B-cell-depleted T cells, or PBMCs.

Germline-derived CDR1 and CDR2 are MDHEN and SYDVKM. Trimming shortened V by 6 bases and J by 8 bases, and 16 bases separated the two germline ends. This CDR3 has 13 residues. In the original workflow: From reference gene primer amplification, estimates of nucleated cell counts were derived. Here immunoSEQ multiplex PCR was the method, and the copy in TCRdb shows in-frame clones only, minus some. V and J calls and clone size come straight from that table; D and trimming were deduced from the DNA. The sample shows about 70,000 clones, 65% to 90% of them seen only once. The sequenced sample consisted of peripheral blood. This chain uses TRBV28 with TRBJ1-2, with TRBD1 as a possible D gene (5 bases). This receptor was identified in a woman aged 60-75 years with acute or convalescent COVID-19. The CDR3, as DNA: TGTGCCAGCAGCTCACCAGGGCAAGGCGGCTACACCTTC. Translation gives CASSSPGQGGYTF.